These 5 T cell receptor beta chains came from one sample sequenced in a study of cytomegalovirus exposure and HLA in healthy donors. Primers for the PCR totalled 60 Vbeta and 13 Jbeta. Method: immunoSEQ multiplex PCR; TCRdb's copy keeps in-frame clones and lacks some. The table has roughly 200,000 clones, approximately 85% seen once; the top ten hold 2.5% to 3.5%. Sequenced input: PBMCs. These receptors were collected from a woman aged 40 to 50 in good health and CMV-seronegative.

This chain uses TRBV7-9 with TRBJ1-2; D gene ambiguous. V gave up 4 bases and J gave up 4 bases, with 13 bases separating them. The CDR3 runs 14 residues. The germline V gene has CDR1 SEHNR and CDR2 FQNEAQ (reference sequence). The CDR3 DNA sequence: TGTGCCAGCAGCTCCGGGGATCTCCTCTATGGCTACACCTTC. Its protein product is CASSSGDLLYGYTF.

This clone was counted between two and nine times. The chain combines TRBV6-6 with TRBJ1-1; D unresolved. CDR1 is MNHNY, CDR2 SVGAGI, per germline (reference sequence). The CDR3 is 12 amino acids. Trimming stripped 3 bases from V and 5 bases from J, with 7 bases between. The CDR3, as DNA: TGTGCCAGCAGTTATTACGAGACTGAAGCTTTCTTT. Its translation is CASSYYETEAFF.

The CDR3 region is CASSSPSVNGELFF. The CDR3 nucleotides read TGTGCCAGTAGTTCCCCCAGCGTTAACGGGGAGCTGTTTTTT. V and J are TRBV19 and TRBJ2-2; D gene ambiguous. The CDR3 spans 14 residues. V lost 5 bases and J lost 7, with 14 bases in between. From germline, CDR1 is LNHDA and CDR2 SQIVND (reference sequence). The full variable domain, with the rest looked up from reference TRBV19 and TRBJ2-2, is DGGITQSPKYLFRKEGQNVTLSCEQNLNHDAMYWYRQDPGQGLRLIYYSQIVNDFQKGDIAEGYSVSREKKESFPLTVTSAQKNPTAFYLCASSSPSVNGELFFGEGSRLTVL.

The rearrangement links TRBV29-1 to TRBJ1-1; TRBD1 might be the D (6 bases). CDR1 SQVTM and CDR2 ANQGSEA come from the germline V gene. V was shortened by 8 bases and J by 2 bases, with 18 bases between the two germline ends. This CDR3 contains 14 residues. The CDR3 loop is CSSPKGRGNTEAFF. The CDR3 DNA reads as TGCAGCAGCCCCAAGGGCAGGGGAAACACTGAAGCTTTCTTT. The full variable domain, rest sourced from reference TRBV29-1 and TRBJ1-1, is SAVISQKPSRDICQRGTSLTIQCQVDSQVTMMFWYRQQPGQSLTLIATANQGSEATYESGFVIDKFPISRPNLTFSTLTVSNMSPEDSSIYLCSSPKGRGNTEAFFGQGTRLTVV.

The chain combines TRBV25-1 with TRBJ1-2, with a weak D call TRBD1 (5 bases). V lost 4 bases to trimming and J lost 4 bases, with 10 bases between them. CDR1 MGHDK and CDR2 SYGVNS come from the germline V gene. This CDR3 contains 13 residues. CDR3 loop: CASSGGAGYGYTF. CDR3 coding DNA: TGTGCCAGCAGTGGCGGGGCGGGCTATGGCTACACCTTC.